This paragraph reports one T cell receptor beta chain. The antigen is undetermined. The sample holds other DNA sequences that translate to the same CDR3. Primers for the PCR totalled 60 Vbeta and 13 Jbeta. The method was immunoSEQ multiplex PCR; TCRdb's version includes in-frame clones alone and lacks a portion of them. The sample has fewer than 300,000 clones, about 80% seen once. Healthy bone marrow donors supplied every sample. This specimen belongs to a study of cytomegalovirus exposure and HLA in healthy donors. Study information: Around 85 million unique TCR sequences came from HLA-typed donors in an early release.

This CDR3 comprises 16 residues. CDR1 is MGHRA and CDR2 is YSYEKL in the germline V gene. Trimming removed 2 bases from V and 1 base from J; junction bases left unmatched: 4. General study findings and limits: Diagnosis of cytomegalovirus status made by the classifier reportedly showed high specificity and sensitivity. Many donors shared some public TCRs, even though most TCR sequences were rare.

The rearrangement links TRBV4-1 to TRBJ2-1; the match to TRBD2 covers 8 bases. The clonotype comes from a girl aged 2 to 10 in good health and CMV-seronegative. Sequenced material: PBMCs. CDR3 in amino acids: CASSQRAGVSYNEQFF. As DNA, the CDR3 is TGCGCCAGCAGCCAAAGAGCGGGAGTATCCTACAATGAGCAGTTCTTC.